These T cell receptor beta chains were read from a single sample in a study of cytomegalovirus exposure and HLA in healthy donors. The assay was immunoSEQ multiplex PCR, and TCRdb's table has in-frame clones only and misses some. Seen here are approximately 110,000 clones, roughly 73% observed once, and the top ten hold about 0.92%. Material: PBMCs. The receptors derive from a woman aged 25 to 45 in good health and CMV-seronegative. Each CDR3 is given with its conserved first and last residue. D genes are given only for firm matches. Clone size is given for some rows only: seen once, a few or many times, or a class if the clone is expanded.

D	V	size	J	CDR3	DNA
TRBD1	TRBV5-1	NA	TRBJ2-4	CASSLVAGGENIQYF	TGCGCCAGCAGCTTGGTAGCAGGGGGCGAGAACATTCAGTACTTC
TRBD1	TRBV9	once	TRBJ1-1	CASRGDSYTEAFF	TGTGCCAGCAGAGGGGACAGCTACACTGAAGCTTTCTTT
NA	TRBV11-1	NA	TRBJ2-1	CASSPSYNEQFF	TGTGCCAGCAGTCCATCCTACAATGAGCAGTTCTTC
NA	TRBV6-1	NA	TRBJ1-5	CASSDRQLWGNQPQHF	TGTGCCAGCAGTGACCGACAGCTTTGGGGCAATCAGCCCCAGCATTTT
NA	TRBV28	NA	TRBJ1-4	CASSPTSAGLRKLFF	TGTGCCAGCAGTCCCACGTCTGCGGGGCTTCGAAAACTGTTTTTT
NA	TRBV27	NA	TRBJ2-1	CASSLRGNEQFF	TGTGCCAGCAGTTTAAGGGGGAATGAGCAGTTCTTC
NA	TRBV5-6	NA	TRBJ1-2	CASSFVQGFTF	TGTGCCAGCAGCTTTGTGCAGGGGTTCACCTTC
TRBD1	TRBV18	NA	TRBJ1-1	CASSPPGPGTVGEAFF	TGTGCCAGCTCACCACCTGGCCCAGGGACAGTTGGAGAAGCTTTCTTT
NA	TRBV5-1	NA	TRBJ1-1	CASSPEGLNTEAFF	TGCGCCAGCAGCCCGGAGGGTCTGAACACTGAAGCTTTCTTT
NA	TRBV15	once	TRBJ2-1	CATSRVYGQEQFF	TGTGCCACCAGCAGAGTTTATGGCCAGGAGCAGTTCTTC
NA	TRBV28	NA	TRBJ2-3	CASSLYGRGADTQYF	TGTGCCAGCAGTTTATACGGGAGAGGGGCAGATACGCAGTATTTT
NA	TRBV29-1	NA	TRBJ2-5	CSVQLEGETQYF	TGCAGCGTTCAACTAGAAGGGGAGACCCAGTACTTC
NA	TRBV7-6	NA	TRBJ2-7	CASSLDSLSYEQYF	TGTGCCAGCAGCTTGGACAGCCTATCCTACGAGCAGTACTTC
TRBD1	TRBV7-9	NA	TRBJ1-1	CASSPSGSGTENTEAFF	TGTGCCAGCAGCCCTAGTGGGTCCGGGACAGAGAACACTGAAGCTTTCTTT
NA	TRBV6-5	NA	TRBJ1-1	CASRHGTREAFF	TGTGCCAGCAGACACGGGACACGCGAAGCTTTCTTT
NA	TRBV6-5	NA	TRBJ1-1	CASREGGTNTEAFF	TGTGCCAGCAGGGAAGGGGGTACGAACACTGAAGCTTTCTTT
TRBD1	TRBV7-9	few	TRBJ1-3	CASSFIGQDISGNTIYF	TGTGCCAGCAGCTTTATAGGACAGGATATCTCTGGAAACACCATATATTTT
NA	TRBV19	NA	TRBJ1-1	CASSISTANTEAFF	TGTGCCAGTAGTATATCGACAGCGAACACTGAAGCTTTCTTT
TRBD1	TRBV25-1	NA	TRBJ2-1	CASSESSGRAGGQFF	TGTGCCAGCAGTGAATCAAGTGGGCGGGCAGGGGGGCAGTTCTTC
TRBD2	TRBV5-1	few	TRBJ2-1	CASSLEPSGLYNEQFF	TGCGCCAGCAGCTTGGAACCTAGCGGGCTGTACAATGAGCAGTTCTTC
NA	TRBV5-1	NA	TRBJ1-4	CASSSGGRTNEKLFF	TGCGCCAGCAGTTCTGGCGGGAGAACTAATGAAAAACTGTTTTTT
NA	TRBV18	once	TRBJ2-1	CASSPVLVGNEQFF	TGTGCCAGCTCACCAGTTCTAGTAGGCAATGAGCAGTTCTTC